The present T cell receptor (beta chain) was sequenced within a study of control samples from healthy donors and cancer patients (dated by TCRdb to about 2020). From V the trimming removes 3 bases and from J it removes 5 bases, while the gene matches leave 10 bases of the junction unaccounted for. CDR1 SQVTM and CDR2 ANQGSEA are derived from the germline V gene. The CDR3 contains 14 residues, cysteine and phenylalanine counted. Only the CDR3 part of the read is kept: 42 bases, read in frame from the first base. Notes on this clone: Its antigen remains undetermined. Qualities for individual bases were not recorded, and no much larger clone is one base off.

Preparation of the library involved the immunoSEQ multiplex PCR assay. Not all clones reach the TCRdb copy of this immuneACCESS table, which keeps in-frame sequences only. Checked studies attribute under half of the gap to unresolved V genes and leave the rest unexplained. This sample comprises 130,000 to 150,000 clones, 90% to 95% of them detected only once. 11% to 15% of the sample is held by the ten biggest clonotypes. Sequencing input: PBMCs. The sequence came from a man between 60 and 75 years old with colorectal cancer. The chain is assembled from TRBV29-1 and TRBJ2-7, with 7 central nucleotides matching TRBD1. The DNA sequence reads TGCAGCGTTGAGGGCCGACAGGGCACCCACGAGCAGTACTTC. The encoded protein is CSVEGRQGTHEQYF.